Given below is one T cell receptor beta chain in context. Authors' data handling: From reference gene primer amplification, estimates of nucleated cell counts were derived. The assay was immunoSEQ multiplex PCR, and TCRdb's table has in-frame clones only and misses some. The V and J calls and clone size were taken over from that table, and D and trimming were inferred from the DNA. This table holds 200,000 to 250,000 clones, around three quarters found once. CDR3 length: 17 amino acids. Trimming took off 2 bases at V and 2 bases at J, with 18 bases between the two ends. CDR1 is SGHAT, CDR2 FQNNGV, per germline. These data come from a study of blood T cell repertoires in COVID-19. Study overall: COVID-19 samples collected from the United States, Italy and Spain covered acute and convalescent phases. Nucleic acid was either cDNA or gDNA, and it came from T cells, B-cell-depleted T cells, or PBMCs.

The sequence derives from a woman in her 70s with acute or convalescent COVID-19. This chain joins TRBV11-2 and TRBJ1-1, with D possibly matching TRBD1 (5 bases). Sequencing was carried out using peripheral blood. CDR3 in DNA: TGTGCCAGCAGCTTATATACGGGGGGAGTAGTTAACACTGAAGCTTTCTTT. Protein: CASSLYTGGVVNTEAFF.